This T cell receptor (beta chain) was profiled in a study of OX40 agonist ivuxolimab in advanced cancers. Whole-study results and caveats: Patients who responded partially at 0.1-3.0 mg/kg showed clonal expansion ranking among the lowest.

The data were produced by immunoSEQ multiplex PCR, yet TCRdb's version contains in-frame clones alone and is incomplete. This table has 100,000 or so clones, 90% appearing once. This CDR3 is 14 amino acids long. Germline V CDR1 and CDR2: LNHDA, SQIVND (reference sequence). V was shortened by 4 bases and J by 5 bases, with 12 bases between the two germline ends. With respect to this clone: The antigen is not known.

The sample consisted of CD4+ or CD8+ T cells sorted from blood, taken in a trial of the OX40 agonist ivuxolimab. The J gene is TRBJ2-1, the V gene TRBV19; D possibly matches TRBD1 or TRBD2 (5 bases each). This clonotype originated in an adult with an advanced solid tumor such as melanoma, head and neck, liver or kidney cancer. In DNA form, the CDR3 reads TGTGCCAGTAGTACGGACTGGGGCCACAATGAGCAGTTCTTC. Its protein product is CASSTDWGHNEQFF.